This TCR beta chain was profiled in a study of T-cell reconstitution after alpha-beta-depleted transplantation in children. The table lists this clonotype with a few counts. Unique molecular identifiers were built into the TCRbeta library. In TCRdb, the PCR reads were re-called with MiXCR into one record per CDR3 protein. This table has roughly 300,000 distinct CDR3 sequences, nearly 10% appearing once. This receptor was obtained from a human donor who donated a stem cell graft to a child with SCID. The sequences come from PBMCs from the stem cell graft donor, collected from the stem cell graft.

The CDR3 loop reads CASSFGSGGPSEKLFF. Here the CDR3 DNA reads TGTGCCAGCAGTTTTGGTTCCGGTGGGCCGAGTGAAAAACTGTTTTTT. The chain recombines TRBV12-3 or TRBV12-4 with TRBJ1-4; D gene uncertain. This CDR3 comprises 16 residues. The V and J ends lost 3 bases and 7 bases respectively, with 18 bases between them.